This T cell receptor (beta chain) came from a study of breast tumors, draining lymph nodes, adjacent tissues. Study-wide results and caveats: Tumor T cell lymph node origin was a supported hypothesis, not proven. Tumors had less TCR diversity than lymph nodes, more than nontumor tissue. Most tumor T cells seemingly derive from lymph node, then expand in tumor. Luminal-like breast cancer showed significantly greater tumor-nontumor repertoire similarity than basal-like breast cancer did.

TCRdb passed the multiplex PCR reads through MiXCR, listing each CDR3 protein once. Seen here are 55,000 to 75,000 distinct CDR3 sequences, roughly 44% observed once, and the top ten hold almost 8.5%. This clonotype came up many times. Its antigen is unidentified. The CDR3 spans 20 residues. V shed 4 bases and J shed 1 base, with 28 bases lying between them. Germline values: CDR1 ENHRY, CDR2 SYGVKD. This TCR was sampled from a female donor with breast cancer. Some clones in this sample may be carry-over from other donors' samples. The chain carries TRBV10-3 and TRBJ1-2; D is possibly TRBD1 (5 bases). The source material was breast tumor tissue. Here the CDR3 reads CAISVKSYIRDDHFNYGYTF. The CDR3 DNA reads as TGTGCCATCAGTGTTAAATCTTATATTCGGGACGACCATTTTAACTATGGCTACACCTTC.